The rows below give T cell receptor beta chains drawn from one sample of a study of blood T cell repertoires in COVID-19. Some clones are missing from TCRdb's copy, which holds only in-frame ones; the method was immunoSEQ multiplex PCR. The profile covers 470,000 or so clones, with 87% appearing a single time and over 1.5% taken by the ten largest. Source material: PBMCs or T cells enriched from blood (not recorded which). All receptors come from a woman between 18 and 29 years old with acute COVID-19. Each CDR3 is given with its conserved first and last residue. The D gene is left open where the match is weak. Expanded clones are given a class, and other clones once, few, many or no size at all.

D gene,J gene,V gene,clone size,CDR3 protein,CDR3 DNA
TRBD2,TRBJ2-1,TRBV18,NA,CASSPPEASGGANEQFF,TGTGCCAGCTCACCACCGGAGGCTAGCGGGGGGGCAAATGAGCAGTTCTTC
TRBD1,TRBJ2-7,TRBV18,NA,CASSPRLDRGKSYEQYF,TGTGCCAGCTCACCACGATTAGACAGGGGAAAATCGTACGAGCAGTACTTC
TRBD2,TRBJ2-3,TRBV11-2,NA,CASSLALAGTTDTQYF,TGTGCCAGCAGCTTAGCCCTAGCGGGGACCACAGATACGCAGTATTTT
TRBD1,TRBJ2-7,TRBV12-3/TRBV12-4,NA,CASSRNDRGEQYF,TGTGCCAGCAGTCGGAATGACAGGGGCGAGCAGTACTTC
TRBD1,TRBJ1-2,TRBV11-1,NA,CASSLAPVDRDLDYGYTF,TGTGCCAGCAGCTTAGCCCCCGTCGACAGGGACCTTGACTATGGCTACACCTTC
NA,TRBJ2-7,TRBV27,NA,CASIGRVGNEQYF,TGTGCCAGCATAGGCCGGGTCGGGAACGAGCAGTACTTC
TRBD1,TRBJ2-7,TRBV19,once,CASSIGTGDYEQYF,TGTGCCAGTAGTATAGGGACAGGGGACTACGAGCAGTACTTC
NA,TRBJ1-3,TRBV28,NA,CASSFQAVSANTIYF,TGTGCCAGCAGTTTTCAGGCTGTATCAGCAAACACCATATATTTT
TRBD2,TRBJ2-3,TRBV6-2/TRBV6-3,NA,CASSYGTSGRADTQYF,TGTGCCAGCAGTTACGGGACTAGCGGGAGGGCGGATACGCAGTATTTT
NA,TRBJ2-5,TRBV11-3,NA,CASSLEAGAETQYF,TGTGCCAGCAGCTTAGAAGCAGGCGCAGAGACCCAGTACTTC
NA,TRBJ2-7,TRBV19,NA,CASSPTQGSYEQYF,TGTGCCAGTAGTCCGACACAGGGTTCCTACGAGCAGTACTTC
TRBD1,TRBJ1-3,TRBV20-1,NA,CGQGSGNTIYF,TGTGGACAGGGATCGGGAAACACCATATATTTT
NA,TRBJ2-7,TRBV12-3/TRBV12-4,once,CASKPGSSYEQYF,TGTGCCAGCAAACCCGGGAGCTCCTACGAGCAGTACTTC
NA,TRBJ1-1,TRBV3-1/TRBV3-2,NA,CASSQDLNEAFF,TGTGCCAGCAGCCAAGATCTAAATGAAGCTTTCTTT
TRBD2,TRBJ2-5,TRBV2,NA,CASSELTSDQTQYF,TGTGCCAGCAGTGAGTTAACTAGCGATCAGACCCAGTACTTC
TRBD2,TRBJ2-1,TRBV18,NA,CASSPPTSGSRVNEQFF,TGTGCCAGCTCACCACCTACTAGCGGGAGCAGGGTTAATGAGCAGTTCTTC
TRBD1,TRBJ2-2,TRBV18,NA,CASSPLTGRNTGELFF,TGTGCCAGCTCACCACTGACAGGGAGGAACACCGGGGAGCTGTTTTTT
TRBD1,TRBJ2-3,TRBV19,once,CASSMDRGVDTQYF,TGTGCCAGTAGTATGGACAGGGGTGTAGATACGCAGTATTTT
TRBD2,TRBJ2-1,TRBV28,NA,CAGGTSGRNEQFF,TGTGCCGGAGGGACTAGCGGGAGGAATGAGCAGTTCTTC
NA,TRBJ2-3,TRBV12-3/TRBV12-4,NA,CASSPGLDTQYF,TGTGCCAGCAGTCCAGGTCTAGATACGCAGTATTTT
NA,TRBJ1-4,TRBV19,NA,CASSAKQGLNEKLFF,TGTGCCAGTAGTGCGAAACAGGGCCTTAATGAAAAACTGTTTTTT
NA,TRBJ2-1,TRBV7-2,NA,CASSPGGSRNNEQFF,TGTGCCAGCAGCCCTGGAGGATCTAGAAACAATGAGCAGTTCTTC
TRBD1,TRBJ1-1,TRBV5-5,NA,CASGDRGGMNTEAFF,TGTGCCAGCGGAGACAGGGGGGGAATGAACACTGAAGCTTTCTTT
TRBD1,TRBJ2-7,TRBV28,NA,CASSAIRPDRGPSYEQYF,TGTGCCAGCAGTGCTATACGCCCAGACAGGGGGCCGTCCTACGAGCAGTACTTC
NA,TRBJ2-3,TRBV30,NA,CAWSVSGGADTQYF,TGTGCCTGGAGTGTCAGCGGCGGCGCAGATACGCAGTATTTT
NA,TRBJ1-2,TRBV28,NA,CASSSGLTLYGYTF,TGTGCCAGCAGTTCGGGACTGACTCTCTATGGCTACACCTTC
NA,TRBJ1-5,TRBV2,NA,CASSEEKGNRQPQHF,TGTGCCAGCAGTGAAGAGAAGGGGAACAGGCAGCCCCAGCATTTT
NA,TRBJ2-7,TRBV6-5,NA,CASSYFGVNEQYF,TGTGCCAGCAGTTATTTCGGGGTCAACGAGCAGTACTTC
TRBD1,TRBJ1-1,TRBV5-4,once,CASSPGQDQAFF,TGTGCCAGCAGCCCCGGACAGGATCAAGCTTTCTTT
NA,TRBJ2-7,TRBV4-1,once,CASSPVLAGEQYF,TGCGCCAGCAGCCCGGTACTGGCAGGCGAGCAGTACTTC
TRBD1,TRBJ1-2,TRBV5-4,NA,CASSLGGTAYGYTF,TGTGCCAGCAGCTTGGGCGGGACAGCATATGGCTACACCTTC
TRBD1,TRBJ1-6,TRBV5-1,NA,CASSLGSSTGYNSPLHF,TGCGCCAGCAGCTTGGGTTCATCGACAGGGTATAATTCACCCCTCCACTTT
NA,TRBJ1-1,TRBV19,NA,CASSILGGNTEAFF,TGTGCCAGTAGTATATTGGGGGGGAACACTGAAGCTTTCTTT
NA,TRBJ1-6,TRBV6-5,NA,CASSYAGVGNSPLHF,TGTGCCAGCAGTTACGCAGGGGTTGGGAATTCACCCCTCCACTTT
NA,TRBJ2-7,TRBV18,NA,CASSPAGGKPYEQYF,TGTGCCAGCTCACCTGCCGGGGGTAAGCCCTACGAGCAGTACTTC
TRBD1,TRBJ2-7,TRBV29-1,NA,CSVETPGTASYEQYF,TGCAGCGTTGAGACTCCCGGGACAGCTTCCTACGAGCAGTACTTC
TRBD1,TRBJ2-1,TRBV18,once,CASSPGTVEFNEQFF,TGTGCCAGCTCACCCGGGACAGTTGAATTCAATGAGCAGTTCTTC
TRBD2,TRBJ2-7,TRBV5-1,once,CASTTSGGSLEQYF,TGCGCCAGCACCACTAGCGGGGGTTCCCTCGAGCAGTACTTC
TRBD1,TRBJ2-3,TRBV11-2,NA,CASSFRDRGTDTQYF,TGTGCCAGCAGCTTCCGGGACAGGGGCACAGATACGCAGTATTTT
NA,TRBJ1-1,TRBV11-2,NA,CASSLVRNTEAFF,TGTGCCAGCAGCTTAGTTAGGAACACTGAAGCTTTCTTT
TRBD1,TRBJ2-7,TRBV6-1,NA,CASSESYGQGSYEQYF,TGTGCCAGCAGTGAATCGTACGGACAGGGCTCCTACGAGCAGTACTTC
TRBD1,TRBJ1-2,TRBV19,NA,CASRWRDRVPGDYGYTF,TGTGCCAGTAGATGGCGGGACAGGGTTCCCGGGGACTATGGCTACACCTTC
TRBD1,TRBJ1-2,TRBV28,NA,CASSGQGWAYGYTF,TGTGCCAGCAGCGGACAGGGTTGGGCCTATGGCTACACCTTC